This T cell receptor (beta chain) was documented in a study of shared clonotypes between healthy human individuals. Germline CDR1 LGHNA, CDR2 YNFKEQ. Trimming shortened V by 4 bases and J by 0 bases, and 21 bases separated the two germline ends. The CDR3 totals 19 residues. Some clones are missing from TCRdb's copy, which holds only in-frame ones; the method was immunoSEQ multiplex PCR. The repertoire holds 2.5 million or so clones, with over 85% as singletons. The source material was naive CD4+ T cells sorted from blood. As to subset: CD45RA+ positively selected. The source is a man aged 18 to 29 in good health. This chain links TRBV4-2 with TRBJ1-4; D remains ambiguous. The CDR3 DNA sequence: TGTGCCAGCAGCCGTACGGAGCGAAGAAACTTTGCAACTAATGAAAAACTGTTTTTT. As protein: CASSRTERRNFATNEKLFF.